The following is a T cell receptor (beta chain) sequence with its context. Its cognate antigen is unknown. Healthy bone marrow donors made up the donor group. The sample comes from a study of cytomegalovirus exposure and HLA in healthy donors. Points from the study as a whole: At a 0.05 false discovery rate, a later analysis found 18,000 or so TCR beta sequences to be associated with HLA alleles. A later analysis reported that several of the most significant clusters appeared to be linked to common viral pathogens, among them Epstein-Barr virus.

PCR primers comprised 60 Vbeta and 13 Jbeta primers. The repertoire was sequenced with immunoSEQ multiplex PCR; TCRdb's copy has only in-frame clones and lacks some. The sample has more than 110,000 clones; more than 70% are singletons. This CDR3 comprises 14 residues. Deletions cut 10 bases from V and 4 bases from J, with 20 bases between. Germline CDR1 SNHLY, CDR2 FYNNEI. This receptor was obtained from a woman in her forties or fifties in good health and CMV-seronegative. The chain has TRBV2 and TRBJ2-7; D perhaps matches TRBD2 (5 bases). Sequenced material: PBMCs. In DNA, the CDR3 is TGTGCCACCGCCGGGGAGCTCCGGTCGTACGAGCAGTACTTC. This translates into CATAGELRSYEQYF.